Listed here are 12 T cell receptor beta chains from one sample, sequenced in a study of blood T cell repertoires in COVID-19. The repertoire was sequenced with immunoSEQ multiplex PCR; TCRdb's copy has only in-frame clones and lacks some. The sample lists 100,000 to 120,000 clones, roughly 76% occurring once. What was sequenced was peripheral blood. These TCRs come from a woman aged 70 to 79 with acute or convalescent COVID-19.

This rearrangement joins TRBV11-1 to TRBJ2-7; 10 bases map to TRBD2. The CDR3 loop spans 15 amino acids. The V gene's germline CDR1 is SGHAT and CDR2 FQDESV (reference sequence). Trimming took 5 bases from V and 0 from J; bases not matched to a gene: 4. The CDR3 DNA sequence: TGTGCCAGCAGCGAAGCGGGAGGGTCCTCCTACGAGCAGTACTTC. Translating it yields CASSEAGGSSYEQYF.

The chain employs TRBV6-5 and TRBJ1-1; maybe TRBD1 (5 bases). This CDR3 contains 15 residues. V lost 5 bases, J lost 3 bases, and 16 bases lay in between. Germline assignment: CDR1 MNHEY and CDR2 SVGAGI. DNA for the CDR3: TGTGCCAGCAGTAACCTCCTCGGAGGGGACACTGAAGCTTTCTTT. Protein sequence: CASSNLLGGDTEAFF.

The CDR3 loop is CASSVGSRYYEQYF. CDR3 DNA sequence: TGTGCCAGCAGTGTGGGCAGCCGATACTACGAGCAGTACTTC. V gene TRBV2 combines with J gene TRBJ2-7; D is undetermined. The CDR3 loop spans 14 amino acids. Germline assignment: CDR1 SNHLY and CDR2 FYNNEI. Trimming left V 4 bases short and J 3 bases short, with 13 bases between.

V and J are TRBV5-1 and TRBJ2-7; 11 bases agree with TRBD2. The germline V gene encodes CDR1 SGHRS and CDR2 YFSETQ. Trimming took 0 bases from V and 0 from J; bases not matched to a gene: 2. The CDR3 has 16 amino acids. CDR3 nucleotide sequence: TGCGCCAGCAGCTTGGGACTAGCGGGGAGCTCCTACGAGCAGTACTTC. Translated: CASSLGLAGSSYEQYF.

The rearrangement links TRBV4-1 to TRBJ1-5, with 10 bases matching TRBD1. Germline lookup yields CDR1 MGHRA and CDR2 YSYEKL. This CDR3 region has 15 residues. V was clipped by 4 bases and J by 4 bases; unmatched bases: 4. The chain's CDR3 is CASSRDRGGNQPQHF. The CDR3 DNA follows: TGCGCCAGCAGCCGGGACAGGGGAGGAAATCAGCCCCAGCATTTT.

CDR3 loop: CASSVTGTESTDTQYF. CDR3 nucleotides: TGCGCCAGCAGCGTAACCGGGACAGAAAGCACAGATACGCAGTATTTT. The chain has TRBV10-2 and TRBJ2-3; 7 bases match TRBD1. The ends lost 6 bases at V and 0 bases at J; junction bases unmatched: 9. This CDR3 is 16 amino acids long. Germline CDR1 and CDR2: WSHSY and SAAADI.

The chain carries TRBV19 and TRBJ1-1; D remains unclear. The CDR3 runs to 14 residues. Between the trimmed V and J ends, which lost 3 bases and 1 base, there was a span of 9 bases. CDR1 LNHDA and CDR2 SQIVND come from the germline V gene (reference sequence). The CDR3 reads CASSMSSSNTEAFF. Here the CDR3 DNA reads TGTGCCAGTAGTATGTCCAGTTCGAACACTGAAGCTTTCTTT. The full variable domain, with the rest looked up from reference TRBV19 and TRBJ1-1, is DGGITQSPKYLFRKEGQNVTLSCEQNLNHDAMYWYRQDPGQGLRLIYYSQIVNDFQKGDIAEGYSVSREKKESFPLTVTSAQKNPTAFYLCASSMSSSNTEAFFGQGTRLTVV.

J is TRBJ1-6 and V is TRBV30; 10 positions match TRBD1. The V gene's germline CDR1 is GTSNPN and CDR2 SVGIG (reference sequence). J lost 9 bases, V lost 2 bases, and 13 bases had no gene match. This CDR3 has 17 residues. Here the CDR3 reads CAWSFRTGGPVSSPLHF. The CDR3 region has the DNA TGTGCCTGGAGTTTCCGGACAGGGGGTCCGGTTAGTTCACCCCTCCACTTT.

In its sample, this clone was seen a few times. The chain combines TRBV28 with TRBJ2-7; 9 nucleotides match TRBD1. CDR1 is MDHEN and CDR2 is SYDVKM in the germline V gene. This CDR3 comprises 15 residues. Trimming took 5 bases from V and 3 from J; bases not matched to a gene: 8. The CDR3 DNA is TGTGCCAGCAGTATTCTAACGGACAGGGGCTACGAGCAGTACTTC. This translates into CASSILTDRGYEQYF. Full variable domain (rest looked up from reference TRBV28 and TRBJ2-7): DVKVTQSSRYLVKRTGEKVFLECVQDMDHENMFWYRQDPGLGLRLIYFSYDVKMKEKGDIPEGYSVSREKKERFSLILESASTNQTSMYLCASSILTDRGYEQYFGPGTRLTVT.

V gene TRBV28 combines with J gene TRBJ2-7; 10 positions match TRBD1. Unmatched junction bases numbered 5, after V lost 5 bases and J lost 7 bases. Germline V gene lookup returns CDR1 MDHEN and CDR2 SYDVKM. This CDR3 is built from 13 residues. CDR3 amino acids: CASSRQGAREQYF. The CDR3 DNA reads as TGTGCCAGCAGTAGACAGGGGGCGCGAGAGCAGTACTTC.

Regarding this clone: Distinct nucleotide sequences in the sample also encode this CDR3. The chain joins TRBV4-3 to TRBJ2-2, with D perhaps TRBD2 (7 bases). The germline V and J ends were trimmed by 0 bases and 6 bases, with 11 bases remaining between them. From germline, CDR1 is LGHNA and CDR2 YSLEER. The CDR3 has 15 amino acids. CDR3 amino acids: CASSQDEGGAGELFF. CDR3 in DNA: TGCGCCAGCAGCCAAGATGAGGGGGGGGCCGGGGAGCTGTTTTTT.

This chain links TRBV4-3 with TRBJ1-3; unclear D gene. V lost 0 bases, J lost 2 bases, and 14 bases lay in between. The CDR3 covers 17 residues. The germline CDR1 and CDR2 sequences are LGHNA and YSLEER. CDR3 protein: CASSQDPPRNAGNTIYF. CDR3 coding DNA: TGCGCCAGCAGCCAAGATCCCCCCAGGAATGCTGGAAACACCATATATTTT.